The 24 T cell receptor beta chains presented below share a single source sample, sequenced in a study of blood T cell repertoires in COVID-19. The method was immunoSEQ multiplex PCR; TCRdb's version includes in-frame clones alone and lacks a portion of them. Here the sample spans about 240,000 clones, about 84% being singletons. Material for sequencing was peripheral blood. The receptor source for this set is a man older than 75 with acute or convalescent COVID-19.

J is TRBJ2-3 and V is TRBV7-2, with 11 bases aligning to TRBD2. The junction had 10 bases not matched to a gene; V was cut back by 2 bases and J by 3 bases. Germline CDR1 and CDR2: SGHTA and FQGNSA. This CDR3 contains 18 residues. CDR3: CASSLRGLAGGQTDTQYF. The CDR3 nucleotides read TGTGCCAGCAGCTTAAGAGGGCTAGCGGGGGGTCAAACAGATACGCAGTATTTT.

This clone was observed a single time. V usage is TRBV19 and J usage is TRBJ2-4, with 10 bases aligning to TRBD2. This CDR3 has 19 residues. The J segment lost 2 bases and the V segment lost 1 base, leaving 11 bases of the junction unmatched. Germline CDR1 reads LNHDA; CDR2 reads SQIVND (reference sequence). CDR3 nucleotide sequence: TGTGCCAGTAGTATAGCGGCTAGCGGGAGCGACTTATCCAAAAACATTCAGTACTTC. Translating gives CASSIAASGSDLSKNIQYF.

The V and J genes are TRBV29-1 and TRBJ2-3; 7 positions agree with TRBD2. V dropped 6 bases and J dropped 2; count of bases not matched to a gene: 5. CDR3 size: 13 residues. Germline-derived CDR1 and CDR2 are SQVTM and ANQGSEA. CDR3 coding DNA: TGCAGCGTCCGAGCGGGACCCACAGATACGCAGTATTTT. This translates into CSVRAGPTDTQYF.

The chain recombines TRBV7-8 with TRBJ2-3, with 11 bases that match TRBD2. The CDR3 is made up of 16 amino acids. In germline, CDR1 is SGHVS, CDR2 FQNEAQ. After removal of 1 base from V and 0 bases from J, the junction contained 0 bases not matched to a gene. This CDR3 reads CASSLGLAGSTDTQYF. The CDR3 DNA is TGTGCCAGCAGCTTAGGACTAGCGGGAAGCACAGATACGCAGTATTTT.

The chain couples TRBV6-5 to TRBJ1-5; D is undetermined. Deletions cut 8 bases from V and 0 bases from J, with 14 bases between. The CDR3 extends over 15 amino acids. Germline V gene data show CDR1 as MNHEY and CDR2 as SVGAGI. CDR3 sequence: CASLGGRNSNQPQHF. The CDR3, as DNA: TGTGCCAGCCTTGGCGGGAGAAATAGCAATCAGCCCCAGCATTTT.

J is TRBJ2-3 and V is TRBV5-5; TRBD1 matches at 8 bases. V was pared by 0 bases and J by 3 bases, with 9 bases of the junction left unmatched. CDR3 size: 17 residues. CDR1 SGHKS and CDR2 YYEKEE come from the germline V gene (reference sequence). CDR3 region: CASSLAAGGHRTDTQYF. The CDR3 region has the DNA TGTGCCAGCAGCTTGGCCGCAGGGGGCCATAGAACAGATACGCAGTATTTT.

This chain joins TRBV29-1 and TRBJ2-1, with 8 bases fitting TRBD1. Germline values: CDR1 SQVTM, CDR2 ANQGSEA. The CDR3 runs 14 residues. V shed 5 bases, J shed 1 base, and the junction held 4 bases outside the gene matches. DNA of the CDR3: TGCAGCGTTCAAGGACAGGGATCCTACAATGAGCAGTTCTTC. The encoded protein is CSVQGQGSYNEQFF.

This chain links TRBV7-2 with TRBJ1-2; D might be TRBD1 (6 bases). The CDR3 runs 15 residues. V was clipped by 0 bases and J by 8 bases, with 16 bases between them. The V gene's germline CDR1 is SGHTA and CDR2 FQGNSA. Written as DNA, the CDR3 is TGTGCCAGCAGCTTAGCCCTCGGACAGAAAGGGGGCTACACCTTC. Amino acids: CASSLALGQKGGYTF.

This sequence joins TRBV7-2 and TRBJ1-3; perhaps TRBD1 as D (5 bases). Trimming left V 0 bases short and J 3 bases short, with 9 bases between. The germline V gene encodes CDR1 SGHTA and CDR2 FQGNSA. There are 15 residues in the CDR3. CDR3 DNA: TGTGCCAGCAGCTTAGCGGGGGGAGGTGGAAACACCATATATTTT. As protein: CASSLAGGGGNTIYF.

The V gene is TRBV11-2, the J gene TRBJ2-1; D is perhaps TRBD2 (5 bases). Germline CDR1 is SGHAT and CDR2 is FQNNGV. This CDR3 has 14 residues. Trimming pared 0 bases from V and 8 bases from J, leaving 11 bases between. The CDR3: CASSLDPGLDEQFF. CDR3 nucleotide sequence: TGTGCCAGCAGCTTAGATCCGGGGTTGGATGAGCAGTTCTTC.

CDR3 protein: CASRTGFLGTEAFF. In DNA form, the CDR3 reads TGCGCCAGCAGGACGGGGTTTCTTGGGACTGAAGCTTTCTTT. The chain uses TRBV10-2 and TRBJ1-1; D unclear. This CDR3 is 14 amino acids long. Trimming stripped 6 bases from V and 5 bases from J, with 16 bases between. CDR1 is WSHSY, CDR2 SAAADI, per germline.

The gene calls are TRBV14 and TRBJ2-7, with 7 bases aligning to TRBD1. V was pared by 4 bases and J by 3 bases, with 6 bases of the junction left unmatched. Germline assignment: CDR1 SGHDN and CDR2 FVKESK. The CDR3 spans 14 residues. CDR3 coding DNA: TGTGCCAGCAGCCTTTACCGGGACAGCTACGAGCAGTACTTC. Encoded protein: CASSLYRDSYEQYF.

A remark on this clone: The same CDR3 can be traced to other DNA sequences in this sample. V and J are TRBV5-1 and TRBJ2-2, with 7 nucleotides matching TRBD1. Germline trimming cut 3 bases from V and 2 bases from J; bases unmatched to any gene: 4. Germline assignment: CDR1 SGHRS and CDR2 YFSETQ. The CDR3 loop spans 15 amino acids. The CDR3 protein is CASSSGQLNTGELFF. The CDR3 DNA is TGCGCCAGCAGCTCGGGACAGCTCAACACCGGGGAGCTGTTTTTT.

As DNA, the CDR3 is TGTGCCAGCAGCTTGGCGACGGGGCCCCAGCATTTT. Translation: CASSLATGPQHF. The chain has TRBV5-6 and TRBJ1-5; no reliable D call. Germline assignment: CDR1 SGHDT and CDR2 YYEEEE. The CDR3 spans 12 residues. Trimming stripped 0 bases from V and 9 bases from J, with 7 bases between.

The chain uses TRBV5-1 and TRBJ1-2, with TRBD1 identical over 7 bases. J lost 4 bases, V lost 4 bases, and 7 bases had no gene match. The CDR3 runs to 14 residues. Germline V gives CDR1 SGHRS, CDR2 YFSETQ. The CDR3 protein is CASSIGTDSYGYTF. In DNA, the CDR3 is TGCGCCAGCAGCATAGGGACAGATTCCTATGGCTACACCTTC.

This chain joins TRBV25-1 and TRBJ1-1; D is unresolved. The CDR3 consists of 15 residues. The germline V gene encodes CDR1 MGHDK and CDR2 SYGVNS. The V and J ends lost 1 base and 0 bases respectively, with 9 bases between them. The CDR3 sequence is CASSESGRMNTEAFF. Written as DNA, the CDR3 is TGTGCCAGCAGTGAATCAGGTCGGATGAACACTGAAGCTTTCTTT.

The rearrangement uses TRBV7-2 and TRBJ2-1; perhaps TRBD2 as D (6 bases). V lost 7 bases and J 5 bases, leaving 18 bases between the germline ends. The CDR3 length is 15 residues. Per the germline V gene, CDR1 is SGHTA and CDR2 is FQGNSA. CDR3 sequence (DNA): TGTGCCAGCACCCCCCGCGAAGCGGGTAACAATGAGCAGTTCTTC. As protein: CASTPREAGNNEQFF.

The chain links TRBV18 to TRBJ1-5; maybe TRBD1 (6 bases). Germline V gene sequence: CDR1 KGHSH, CDR2 LQKENI. The CDR3 covers 13 residues. The germline V and J ends were trimmed by 5 bases and 7 bases, with 12 bases remaining between them. As DNA, the CDR3 is TGTGCCAGCTCAGGGGGCAGTTCCCAGCCCCAGCATTTT. Protein sequence: CASSGGSSQPQHF.

The chain recombines TRBV7-2 with TRBJ2-3; possible D gene TRBD2, 5 bases. The CDR3 loop spans 13 amino acids. Trimming removed 1 base at V and 9 bases at J, with 11 bases between. The germline gives CDR1 SGHTA, CDR2 FQGNSA. The CDR3 DNA reads as TGTGCCAGCAGCTTAGGTGGAGGAAAGACGCAGTATTTT. Its translation: CASSLGGGKTQYF.

This chain connects TRBV7-2 to TRBJ1-2, with 12 bases fitting TRBD1. After removal of 1 base from V and 2 bases from J, the junction contained 2 bases not matched to a gene. Looked up from germline, CDR1 is SGHTA and CDR2 is FQGNSA. CDR3 length: 16 residues. Here the CDR3 DNA reads TGTGCCAGCAGCTTAGGAGGGACAGGGGGCAACTATGGCTACACCTTC. This sequence encodes CASSLGGTGGNYGYTF.

This clone was detected only once. The V call is TRBV9, the J call TRBJ2-7; the match to TRBD2 covers 12 bases. Germline CDR1 and CDR2: SGDLS and YYNGEE. The CDR3 has 17 residues. Trimming took 0 bases from V and 6 from J; bases not matched to a gene: 10. The CDR3 DNA reads TGTGCCAGCAGCGTAGCTGGGGGGGGACTAGCGGGTTCCGAGCAGTACTTC. Translated, it gives CASSVAGGGLAGSEQYF.

This chain links TRBV27 with TRBJ1-5; 7 nucleotides line up with TRBD1. The trim removed 5 bases at V and 3 bases at J, leaving 7 bases unmatched. The length of the CDR3 is 15 residues. Germline CDR1 and CDR2: MNHEY and SMNVEV (reference sequence). The CDR3 DNA is TGTGCCAGCAGTCCGACAGGGATCTTCAATCAGCCCCAGCATTTT. Translating gives CASSPTGIFNQPQHF.

V is TRBV4-3 and J is TRBJ2-1, with a possible D match to TRBD1 (5 bases). V lost 0 bases, J lost 2 bases, and 14 bases lay in between. The CDR3 consists of 17 residues. CDR1 is LGHNA, CDR2 YSLEER, per germline. The DNA for the CDR3 is TGCGCCAGCAGCCAAGATCGTGGAGACAGAGCCTACAATGAGCAGTTCTTC. Amino acid sequence: CASSQDRGDRAYNEQFF.

The genes are TRBV27 and TRBJ1-2, with D possibly being TRBD1 (6 bases). V was shortened by 6 bases and J by 2 bases, with 10 bases between the two germline ends. The CDR3 sequence is 13 residues long. Germline CDR1 reads MNHEY; CDR2 reads SMNVEV (reference sequence). CDR3 nucleotide sequence: TGTGCCAGCAGCAGGACAGAGAACTATGGCTACACCTTC. Encoded protein: CASSRTENYGYTF.